These 7 T cell receptor beta chains originate from one sample sequenced in a study of blood T cell repertoires in COVID-19. Produced via immunoSEQ multiplex PCR; TCRdb's table is partial and in-frame only. Among 87,000 or so clones listed, roughly 91% were seen once. Sequencing was done on a sample of peripheral blood. These TCRs come from a man between 18 and 35 years old with COVID-19, enrolled during active disease.

This rearrangement joins TRBV19 to TRBJ2-3; D uncertain. Trimming took 4 bases from V and 6 from J, leaving 11 bases between them. The germline gives CDR1 LNHDA, CDR2 SQIVND (reference sequence). The length of the CDR3 is 13 residues. The CDR3 region is CASSTTLFDTQYF. CDR3 in DNA: TGTGCCAGTAGTACCACTCTCTTCGATACGCAGTATTTT.

This rearrangement joins TRBV9 to TRBJ2-7; 8 bases fit TRBD2. The germline V gene has CDR1 SGDLS and CDR2 YYNGEE. Trimming cost V 4 bases and J 2 bases; bases outside gene matches: 5. The CDR3 length is 14 residues. CDR3 in amino acids: CASSPSGRTYEQYF. CDR3 nucleotide sequence: TGTGCCAGCAGCCCGAGCGGGAGAACCTACGAGCAGTACTTC.

The J gene is TRBJ2-7, the V gene TRBV6-6, with 7 bases fitting TRBD2. This CDR3 has 14 residues. Germline CDR1 reads MNHNY; CDR2 reads SVGAGI (reference sequence). V shed 6 bases and J 6 bases; nucleotides not matched to a gene: 11. The CDR3 bases are TGTGCCAGCAGGGTTGCTACGGGAGGAGGCGAGCAGTACTTC. Its protein is CASRVATGGGEQYF.

The rearrangement links TRBV15 to TRBJ2-7; D remains ambiguous. Trimming shortened V by 5 bases and J by 0 bases, and 8 bases separated the two germline ends. The CDR3 sequence is 13 residues long. Per the germline V gene, CDR1 is LNHNV and CDR2 is YYDKDF (reference sequence). The DNA for the CDR3 is TGTGCCACCAGCCTGAGTCCCTCCTACGAGCAGTACTTC. Protein: CATSLSPSYEQYF.

This chain links TRBV30 with TRBJ1-3; TRBD1 agrees at 8 bases. CDR1 and CDR2 (germline): GTSNPN, SVGIG (reference sequence). Trimming removed 3 bases from V and 4 bases from J; junction bases left unmatched: 5. The CDR3 has 14 residues. The CDR3 is CAWSGTGGGNTIYF. CDR3 DNA: TGTGCCTGGAGCGGGACAGGAGGAGGAAACACCATATATTTT.

In this sample, this clone turned up once. V gene TRBV7-9 combines with J gene TRBJ1-2; D unresolved. From germline, CDR1 is SEHNR and CDR2 FQNEAQ (reference sequence). V gave up 3 bases and J gave up 3 bases, with 5 bases separating them. This CDR3 comprises 12 residues. The CDR3 reads CASSFTDYGYTF. The CDR3 DNA sequence: TGTGCCAGCAGCTTTACGGACTATGGCTACACCTTC.

V usage is TRBV28 and J usage is TRBJ2-7; TRBD1 matches at 10 bases. CDR3 length: 14 residues. Per the germline V gene, CDR1 is MDHEN and CDR2 is SYDVKM. Losses at the gene ends were 9 bases for V and 4 bases for J; bases not matched to a gene: 9. CDR3 sequence reads: CASYSGTGVYEQYF. CDR3 sequence (DNA): TGTGCCAGTTATAGCGGGACAGGGGTGTACGAGCAGTACTTC.